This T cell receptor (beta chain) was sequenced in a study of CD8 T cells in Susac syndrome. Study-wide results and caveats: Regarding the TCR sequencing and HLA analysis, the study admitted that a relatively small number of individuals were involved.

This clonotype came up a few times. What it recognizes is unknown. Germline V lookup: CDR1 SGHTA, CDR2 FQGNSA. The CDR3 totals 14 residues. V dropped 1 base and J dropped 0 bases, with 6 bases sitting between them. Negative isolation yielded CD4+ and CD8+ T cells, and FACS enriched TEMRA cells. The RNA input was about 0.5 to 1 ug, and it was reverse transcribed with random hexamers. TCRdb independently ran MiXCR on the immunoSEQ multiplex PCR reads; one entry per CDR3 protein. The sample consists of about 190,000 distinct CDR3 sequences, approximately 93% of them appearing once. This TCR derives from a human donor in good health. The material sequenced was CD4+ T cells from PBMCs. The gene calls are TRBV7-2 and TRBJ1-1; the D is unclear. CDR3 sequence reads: CASSLGRVNTEAFF. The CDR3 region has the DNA TGTGCCAGCAGCTTAGGGAGGGTGAACACTGAAGCTTTCTTT.